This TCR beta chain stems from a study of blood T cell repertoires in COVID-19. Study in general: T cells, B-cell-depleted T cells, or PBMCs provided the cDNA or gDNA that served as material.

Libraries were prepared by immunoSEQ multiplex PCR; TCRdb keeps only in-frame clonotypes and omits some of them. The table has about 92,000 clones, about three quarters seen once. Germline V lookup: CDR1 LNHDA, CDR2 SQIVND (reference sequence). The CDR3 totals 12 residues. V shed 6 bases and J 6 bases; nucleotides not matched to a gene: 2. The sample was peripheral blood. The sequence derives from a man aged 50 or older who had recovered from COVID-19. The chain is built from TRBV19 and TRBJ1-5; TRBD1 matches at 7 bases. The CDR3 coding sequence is TGTGCCAGTAGACAGGGGAGTCAGCCCCAGCATTTT. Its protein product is CASRQGSQPQHF.